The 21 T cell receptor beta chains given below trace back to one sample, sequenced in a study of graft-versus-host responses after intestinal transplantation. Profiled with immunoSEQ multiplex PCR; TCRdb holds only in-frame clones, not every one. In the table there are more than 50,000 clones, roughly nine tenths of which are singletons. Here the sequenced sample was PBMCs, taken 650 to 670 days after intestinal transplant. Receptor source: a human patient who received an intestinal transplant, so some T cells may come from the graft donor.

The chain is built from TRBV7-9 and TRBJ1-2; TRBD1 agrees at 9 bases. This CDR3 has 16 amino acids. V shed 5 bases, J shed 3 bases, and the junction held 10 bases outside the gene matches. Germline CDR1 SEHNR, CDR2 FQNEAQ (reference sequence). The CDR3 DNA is TGTGCCAGCAGCCTCGGGACAGGGACAGTTGACTATGGCTACACCTTC. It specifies CASSLGTGTVDYGYTF.

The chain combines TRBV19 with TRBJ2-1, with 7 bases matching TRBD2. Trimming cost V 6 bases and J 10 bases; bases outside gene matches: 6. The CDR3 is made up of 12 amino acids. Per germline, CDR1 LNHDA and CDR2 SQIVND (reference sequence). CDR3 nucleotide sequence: TGTGCCAGTAGCACCATAGCGGGCGAGCAGTTCTTC. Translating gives CASSTIAGEQFF.

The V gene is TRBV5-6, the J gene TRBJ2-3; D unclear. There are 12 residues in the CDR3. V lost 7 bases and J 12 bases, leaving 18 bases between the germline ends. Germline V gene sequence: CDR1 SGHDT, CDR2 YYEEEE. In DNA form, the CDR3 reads TGTGCCAGCCATTCCACCCCGTTCCACCAGTATTTT. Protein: CASHSTPFHQYF.

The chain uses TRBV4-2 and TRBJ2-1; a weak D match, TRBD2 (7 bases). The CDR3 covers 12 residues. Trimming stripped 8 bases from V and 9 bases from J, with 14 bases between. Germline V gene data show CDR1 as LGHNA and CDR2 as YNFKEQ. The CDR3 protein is CASWGGASEQFF. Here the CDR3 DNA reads TGTGCCAGCTGGGGGGGGGCATCTGAGCAGTTCTTC.

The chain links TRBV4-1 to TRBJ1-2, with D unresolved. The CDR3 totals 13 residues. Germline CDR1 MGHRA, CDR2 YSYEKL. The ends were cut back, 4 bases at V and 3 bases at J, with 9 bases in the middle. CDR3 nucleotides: TGCGCCAGCAGCCGAACTACTTACTATGGCTACACCTTC. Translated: CASSRTTYYGYTF.

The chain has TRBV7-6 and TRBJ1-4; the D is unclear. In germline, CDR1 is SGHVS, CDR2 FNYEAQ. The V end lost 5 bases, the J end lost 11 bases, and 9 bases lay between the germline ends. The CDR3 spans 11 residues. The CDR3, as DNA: TGTGCCAGCAGCCTTACAGAGAAACTGTTTTTT. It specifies CASSLTEKLFF.

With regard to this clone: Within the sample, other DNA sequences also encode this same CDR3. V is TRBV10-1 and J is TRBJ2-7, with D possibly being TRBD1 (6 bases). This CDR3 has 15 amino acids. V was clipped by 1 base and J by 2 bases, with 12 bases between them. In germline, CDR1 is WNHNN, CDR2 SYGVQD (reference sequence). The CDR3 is CASSELRGNPYEQYF. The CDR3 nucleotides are TGCGCCAGCAGTGAGTTAAGGGGGAACCCCTACGAGCAGTACTTC.

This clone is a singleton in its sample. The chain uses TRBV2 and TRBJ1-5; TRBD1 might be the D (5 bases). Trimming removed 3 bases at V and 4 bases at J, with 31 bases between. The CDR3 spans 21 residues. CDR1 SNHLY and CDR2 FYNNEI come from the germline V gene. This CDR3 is CASSEPRQTQPNLALNQPQHF. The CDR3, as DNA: TGTGCCAGCAGTGAGCCGCGACAGACCCAACCGAACCTCGCCCTGAATCAGCCCCAGCATTTT.

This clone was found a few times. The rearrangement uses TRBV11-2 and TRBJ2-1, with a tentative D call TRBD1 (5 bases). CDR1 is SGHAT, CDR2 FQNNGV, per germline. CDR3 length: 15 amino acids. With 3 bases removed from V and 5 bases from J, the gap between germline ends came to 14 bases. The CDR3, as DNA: TGTGCCAGCAGCTTTGTGGGGCAGGGTAACAATGAGCAGTTCTTC. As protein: CASSFVGQGNNEQFF.

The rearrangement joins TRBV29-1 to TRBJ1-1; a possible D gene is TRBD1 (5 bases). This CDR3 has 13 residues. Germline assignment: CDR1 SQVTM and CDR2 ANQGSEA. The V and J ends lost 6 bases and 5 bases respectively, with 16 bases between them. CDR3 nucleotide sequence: TGCAGCGTCCAAGGGGCCGGCGGGACTGAAGCTTTCTTT. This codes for CSVQGAGGTEAFF.

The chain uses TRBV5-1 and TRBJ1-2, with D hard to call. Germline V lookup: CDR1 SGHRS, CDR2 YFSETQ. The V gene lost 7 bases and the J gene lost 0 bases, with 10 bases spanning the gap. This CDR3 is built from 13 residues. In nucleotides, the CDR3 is TGCGCCAGCGCCAAGGACGCTAACTATGGCTACACCTTC. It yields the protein CASAKDANYGYTF.

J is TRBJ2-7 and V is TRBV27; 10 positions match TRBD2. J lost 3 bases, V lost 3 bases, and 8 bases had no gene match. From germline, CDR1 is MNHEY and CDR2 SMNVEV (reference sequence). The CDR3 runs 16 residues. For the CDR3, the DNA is TGTGCCAGCAGTTTCGATCCTTTAGCGGGGGGCTACGAGCAGTACTTC. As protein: CASSFDPLAGGYEQYF.

The CDR3 DNA follows: TGTGCCAGTAGTATAATGGGCAGCCGCAATCAGCCCCAGCATTTT. Amino acid sequence: CASSIMGSRNQPQHF. The chain joins TRBV19 to TRBJ1-5; D call uncertain. CDR1 and CDR2 (germline): LNHDA, SQIVND (reference sequence). CDR3 length: 15 residues. Trimming took 2 bases from V and 2 from J, leaving 10 bases between them. The variable domain in full, completed from reference TRBV19 and TRBJ1-5, reads DGGITQSPKYLFRKEGQNVTLSCEQNLNHDAMYWYRQDPGQGLRLIYYSQIVNDFQKGDIAEGYSVSREKKESFPLTVTSAQKNPTAFYLCASSIMGSRNQPQHFGDGTRLSIL.

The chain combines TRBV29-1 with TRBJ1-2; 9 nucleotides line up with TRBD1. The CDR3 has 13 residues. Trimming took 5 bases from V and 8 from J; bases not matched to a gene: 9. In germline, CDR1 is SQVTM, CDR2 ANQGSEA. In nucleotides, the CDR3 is TGCAGCGTTCCGGGACAGGGATGGCAGGGCTACACCTTC. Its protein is CSVPGQGWQGYTF.

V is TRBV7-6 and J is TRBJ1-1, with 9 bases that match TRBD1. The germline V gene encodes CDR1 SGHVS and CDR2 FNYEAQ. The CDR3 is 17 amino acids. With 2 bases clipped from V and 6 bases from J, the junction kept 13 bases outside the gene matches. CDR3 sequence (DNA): TGTGCCAGCAGCTTACTAACCCCGGGACAGGGAAGGGCTGAAGCTTTCTTT. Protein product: CASSLLTPGQGRAEAFF.

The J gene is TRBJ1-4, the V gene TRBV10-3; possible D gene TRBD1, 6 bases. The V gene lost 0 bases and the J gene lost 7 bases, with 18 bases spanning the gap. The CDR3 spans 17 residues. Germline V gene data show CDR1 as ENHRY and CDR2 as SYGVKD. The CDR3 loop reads CAISESRWQGMAEKLFF. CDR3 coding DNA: TGTGCCATCAGTGAGTCGAGATGGCAGGGGATGGCTGAAAAACTGTTTTTT.

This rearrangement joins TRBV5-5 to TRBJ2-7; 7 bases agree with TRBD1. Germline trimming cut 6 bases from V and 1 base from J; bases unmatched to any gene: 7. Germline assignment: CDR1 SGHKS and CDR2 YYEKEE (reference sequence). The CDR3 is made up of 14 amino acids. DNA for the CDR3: TGTGCCAGCACCCTAGTGGGACAGTCCTACGAGCAGTACTTC. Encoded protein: CASTLVGQSYEQYF.

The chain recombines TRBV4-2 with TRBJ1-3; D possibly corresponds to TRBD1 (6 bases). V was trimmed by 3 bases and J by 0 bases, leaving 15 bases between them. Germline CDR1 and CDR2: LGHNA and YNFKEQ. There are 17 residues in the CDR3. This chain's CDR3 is CASSQGTTGYSGNTIYF. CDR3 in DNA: TGTGCCAGCAGCCAGGGGACAACAGGGTACTCTGGAAACACCATATATTTT.

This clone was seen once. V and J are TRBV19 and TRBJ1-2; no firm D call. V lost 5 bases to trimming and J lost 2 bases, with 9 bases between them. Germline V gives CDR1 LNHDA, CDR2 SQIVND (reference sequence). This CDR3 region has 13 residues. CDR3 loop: CASSSGRNYGYTF. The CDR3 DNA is TGTGCCAGTAGTTCCGGGCGGAACTATGGCTACACCTTC.

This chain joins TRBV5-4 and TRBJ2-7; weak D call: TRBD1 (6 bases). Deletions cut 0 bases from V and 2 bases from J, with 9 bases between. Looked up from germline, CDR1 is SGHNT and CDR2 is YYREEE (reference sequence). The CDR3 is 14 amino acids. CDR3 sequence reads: CASSLGTVTYEQYF. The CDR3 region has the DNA TGTGCCAGCAGCTTGGGGACAGTAACCTACGAGCAGTACTTC.

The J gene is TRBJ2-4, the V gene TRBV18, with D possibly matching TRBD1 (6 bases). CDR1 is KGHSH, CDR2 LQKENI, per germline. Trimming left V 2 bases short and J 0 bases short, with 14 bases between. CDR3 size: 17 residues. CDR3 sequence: CASSPLTGRGAKNIQYF. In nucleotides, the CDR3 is TGTGCCAGCTCACCATTAACCGGCAGGGGAGCCAAAAACATTCAGTACTTC.